The sequence of this TCR beta chain was determined in a study of cytotoxic CD8 clonotypes in ibrutinib-treated CLL. Profiled with immunoSEQ multiplex PCR; TCRdb holds only in-frame clones, not every one. The table shows over 9,000 clones, with about four fifths occurring only once. The CDR3 has 15 amino acids. V lost 2 bases to trimming and J lost 2 bases; unmatched junction nucleotides: 4. Germline CDR1 reads SGHDT; CDR2 reads YYEEEE. V usage is TRBV5-6 and J usage is TRBJ2-1, with TRBD1 identical over 7 bases. The origin of this receptor is a human donor with chronic lymphocytic leukemia. Sequences were derived from PBMCs, sampled at disease progression, from a patient treated with ibrutinib. Here the CDR3 DNA reads TGTGCCAGCAGCTTCCGGGACAGACCCTACAATGAGCAGTTCTTC. This codes for CASSFRDRPYNEQFF.